The clone carrying this TCR beta chain was picked up many times. Its antigen is unknown. These data are taken from a study of regulatory T cells in long-lasting Graves disease. J lost 5 bases, V lost 8 bases, and 5 bases had no gene match. CDR1 is GTSNPN, CDR2 SVGIG, per germline (reference sequence). This CDR3 contains 11 residues. Notes on the study in general: The study found TRBV28, TRBJ1-2 and TRBJ2-5 favored in persistent disease.

Time point here: newly diagnosed GD, antithyroid drugs for less than 3 months. PBMCs were the source of the RNA used for TCR sequencing. Patients all came to the study from an endocrinology department in Xi'an, China. TCR beta libraries were built with iRepertoire HTBI primers and Arm-PCR of CDR3 regions. In the study's own analysis: Identification across samples found more than 55 TRBV and 12 to 15 TRBJ segments. TCRdb re-called the multiplex PCR reads with MiXCR, one entry per CDR3 protein. The V and J calls and clone size come from TCRdb's table, not from the authors' own analysis. The data show about 210,000 distinct CDR3 sequences, around 19% seen once. The data also belong to a second study, concerning T cells in Graves' hyperthyroidism and ophthalmopathy.

The source of this sequence is a woman aged 25 to 39 with Graves disease. Sequencing was performed on peripheral blood mononuclear cells (PBMCs), taken at new diagnosis, from a patient treated with antithyroid drugs. V usage is TRBV30 and J usage is TRBJ2-7; 8 bases match TRBD1. CDR3 nucleotides: TGTGCCACGGACAGGGCCCACGAGCAGTACTTC. This codes for CATDRAHEQYF.